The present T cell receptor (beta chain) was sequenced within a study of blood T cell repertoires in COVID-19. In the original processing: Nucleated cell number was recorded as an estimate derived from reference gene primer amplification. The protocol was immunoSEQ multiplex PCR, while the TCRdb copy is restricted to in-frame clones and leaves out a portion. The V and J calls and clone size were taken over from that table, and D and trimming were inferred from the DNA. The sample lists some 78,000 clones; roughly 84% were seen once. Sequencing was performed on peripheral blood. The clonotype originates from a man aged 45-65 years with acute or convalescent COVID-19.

Here the CDR3 DNA reads TGTGCCTGGAGTGGATTAGCGGGAGGAACCTACGAGCAGTACTTC. Protein product: CAWSGLAGGTYEQYF. The rearrangement joins TRBV30 to TRBJ2-7; 10 bases agree with TRBD2. Unmatched junction bases numbered 5, after V lost 1 base and J lost 2 bases. This CDR3 comprises 15 residues. Germline V CDR1 and CDR2: GTSNPN, SVGIG (reference sequence).